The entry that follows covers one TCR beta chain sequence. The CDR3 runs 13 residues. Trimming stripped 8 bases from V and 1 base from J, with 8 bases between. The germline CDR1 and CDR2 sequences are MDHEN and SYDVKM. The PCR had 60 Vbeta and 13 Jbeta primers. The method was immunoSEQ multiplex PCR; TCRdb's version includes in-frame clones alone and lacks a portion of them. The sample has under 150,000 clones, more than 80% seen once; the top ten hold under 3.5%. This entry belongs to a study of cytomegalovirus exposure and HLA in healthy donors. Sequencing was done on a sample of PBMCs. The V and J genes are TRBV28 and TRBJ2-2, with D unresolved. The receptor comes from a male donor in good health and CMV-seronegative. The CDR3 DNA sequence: TGTGCCAGCGTAGCCAGGAACACCGGGGAGCTGTTTTTT. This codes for CASVARNTGELFF.